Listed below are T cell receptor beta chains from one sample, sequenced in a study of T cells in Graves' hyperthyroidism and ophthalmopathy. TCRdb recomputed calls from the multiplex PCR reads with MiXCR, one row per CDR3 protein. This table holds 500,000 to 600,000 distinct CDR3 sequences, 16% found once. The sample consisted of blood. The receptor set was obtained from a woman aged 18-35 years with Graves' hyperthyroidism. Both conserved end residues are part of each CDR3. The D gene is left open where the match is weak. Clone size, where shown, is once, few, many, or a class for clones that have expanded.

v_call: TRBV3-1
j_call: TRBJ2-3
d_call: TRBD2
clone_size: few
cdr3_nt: TGTGCCAGCAGCCAACGCGGGAGGGGATCGACAGATACGCAGTATTTT
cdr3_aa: CASSQRGRGSTDTQYF

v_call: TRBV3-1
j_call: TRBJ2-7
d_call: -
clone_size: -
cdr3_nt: TGTGCCAGCAGCTACCGAGGCGGGGAGCTCTACGAGCAGTACTTC
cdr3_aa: CASSYRGGELYEQYF

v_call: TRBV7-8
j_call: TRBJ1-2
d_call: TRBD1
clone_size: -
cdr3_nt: TGTGCCAGCAGCTCCGGGACAGGGTTTGGCTACACCTTC
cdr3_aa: CASSSGTGFGYTF

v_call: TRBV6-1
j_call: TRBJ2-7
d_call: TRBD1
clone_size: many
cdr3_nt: TGTGCCAGCAGTCGGGACAGGATTCCCTACGAGCAGTACTTC
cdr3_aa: CASSRDRIPYEQYF

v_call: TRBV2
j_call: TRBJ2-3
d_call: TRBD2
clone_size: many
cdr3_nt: TGTGCCAGCAGTGATCAGACTAGCGGGGGAACACTGCGCACAGATACGCAGTATTTT
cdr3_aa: CASSDQTSGGTLRTDTQYF

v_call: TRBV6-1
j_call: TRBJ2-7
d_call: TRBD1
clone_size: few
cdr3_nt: TGTGCCAGCAAGTGGGGGACAGGGTCCTACGAGCAGTACTTC
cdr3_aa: CASKWGTGSYEQYF

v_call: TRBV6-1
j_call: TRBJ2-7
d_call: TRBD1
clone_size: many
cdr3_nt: TGTGCCAGCACCAGGGACAGGGGGCGCGACGAGCAGTACTTC
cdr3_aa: CASTRDRGRDEQYF

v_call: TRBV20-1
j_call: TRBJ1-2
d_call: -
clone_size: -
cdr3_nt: TGCAGTGCGAGAGTCCCGCCCAACTATGGCTACACCTTC
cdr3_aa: CSARVPPNYGYTF

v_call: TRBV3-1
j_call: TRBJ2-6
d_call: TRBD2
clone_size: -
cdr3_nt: TGTGCCAGCAGTCCTAGCGGCAAGAGCTCTGGGGCCAACGTCCCGACTTTC
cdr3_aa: CASSPSGKSSGANVPTF

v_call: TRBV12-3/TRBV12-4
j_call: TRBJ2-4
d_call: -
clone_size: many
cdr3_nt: TGTGCCAGCCACCGGGGTGGGGCGCAAGGCATTCAGTACTTC
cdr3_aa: CASHRGGAQGIQYF

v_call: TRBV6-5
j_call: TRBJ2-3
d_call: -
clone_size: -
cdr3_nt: TGTGCCAGCAGTTACTCCCGCCAGGGGTACACAGATACGCAGTATTTT
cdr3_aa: CASSYSRQGYTDTQYF

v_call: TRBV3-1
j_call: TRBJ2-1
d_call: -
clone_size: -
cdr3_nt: TGTGCCAGCAGCCGAAACCAGGGAGCGGTCTACAATGAGCAGTTCTTC
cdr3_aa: CASSRNQGAVYNEQFF

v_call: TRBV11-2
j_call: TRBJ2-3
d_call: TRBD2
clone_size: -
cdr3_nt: TGTGCCAGCAGCTTAGATGGCACTAGCGGTAGCACAGATACGCAGTATTTT
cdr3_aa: CASSLDGTSGSTDTQYF

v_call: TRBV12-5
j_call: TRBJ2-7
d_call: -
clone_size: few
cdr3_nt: TGTGCTAGTGGTACCTCCTCACGTTCCCCTTTGGAGCAGTACTTC
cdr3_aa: CASGTSSRSPLEQYF

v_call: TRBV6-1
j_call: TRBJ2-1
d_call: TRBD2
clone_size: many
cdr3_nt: TGTGCCAGCACCCCGGTTAGCGGGATGTACAATGAGCAGTTCTTC
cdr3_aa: CASTPVSGMYNEQFF

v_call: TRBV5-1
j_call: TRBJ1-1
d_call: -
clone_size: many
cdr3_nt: TGCGCCAGCAGTTGGGGCTTGAACACTGAAGCTTTCTTT
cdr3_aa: CASSWGLNTEAFF

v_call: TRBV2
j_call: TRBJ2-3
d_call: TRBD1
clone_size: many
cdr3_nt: TGTGCCAGCAAGGGGGCAGATGGGAGTTGGGATACGCAGTATTTT
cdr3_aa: CASKGADGSWDTQYF

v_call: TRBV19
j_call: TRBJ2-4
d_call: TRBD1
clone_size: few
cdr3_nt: TGTGCCAGTAGTCTTACCGGGACAGGGAGCAACATTCAGTACTTC
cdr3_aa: CASSLTGTGSNIQYF

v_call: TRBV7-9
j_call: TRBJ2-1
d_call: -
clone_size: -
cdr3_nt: TGTGCCAGCAGCCCGCCGGGACACCTATACAATGAGCAGTTCTTC
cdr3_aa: CASSPPGHLYNEQFF

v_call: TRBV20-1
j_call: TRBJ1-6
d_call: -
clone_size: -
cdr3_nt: TGCAGTGCTTCAAACCCAGGGGCGTTCGCCTATAATTCACCCCTCCACTTT
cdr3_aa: CSASNPGAFAYNSPLHF

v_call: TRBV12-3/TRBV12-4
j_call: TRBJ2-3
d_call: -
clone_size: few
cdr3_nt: TGTGCCAGCAGTCCTGGACACTCTAAGCCGGATACGCAGTATTTT
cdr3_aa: CASSPGHSKPDTQYF

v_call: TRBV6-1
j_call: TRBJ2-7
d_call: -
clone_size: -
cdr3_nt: TGTGCCAGCAGTGAGCTAGACGAGCAGTACTTC
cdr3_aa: CASSELDEQYF

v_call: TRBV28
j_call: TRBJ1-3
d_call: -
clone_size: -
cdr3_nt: TGTGCCATCGGGGGGGTCCCCGACCCGGTCGGAAACACCATATATTTT
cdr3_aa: CAIGGVPDPVGNTIYF

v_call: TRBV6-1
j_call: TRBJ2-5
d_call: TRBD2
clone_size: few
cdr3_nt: TGTGCCAGCAGCCCTCCGGGACTAGCGGAGCGGGAGACCCAGTACTTC
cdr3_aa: CASSPPGLAERETQYF

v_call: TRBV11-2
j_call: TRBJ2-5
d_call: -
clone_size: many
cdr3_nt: TGTGCCAGCAGCTTAGCTCAAACGTTTGAGACCCAGTACTTC
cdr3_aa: CASSLAQTFETQYF

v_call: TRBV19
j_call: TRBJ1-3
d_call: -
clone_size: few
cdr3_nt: TGTGCACCAGAGAACAGGGCCACGTTCGCTGAGAGAGGAAACACCATATATTTT
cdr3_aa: CAPENRATFAERGNTIYF

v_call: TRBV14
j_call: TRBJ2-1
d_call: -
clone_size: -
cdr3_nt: TGTGCCAGCAGCCAACTTTTAAAGTACAATGAGCAGTTCTTC
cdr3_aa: CASSQLLKYNEQFF

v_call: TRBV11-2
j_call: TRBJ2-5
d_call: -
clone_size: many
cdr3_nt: TGTGCCAGCAGCTTAGAAACCCAGTACTTC
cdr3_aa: CASSLETQYF

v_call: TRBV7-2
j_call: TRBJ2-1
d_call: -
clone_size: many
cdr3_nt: TGTGCCAGCAGCTTAGAGGCGGGATCCTCCTACAATGAGCAGTTCTTC
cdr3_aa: CASSLEAGSSYNEQFF

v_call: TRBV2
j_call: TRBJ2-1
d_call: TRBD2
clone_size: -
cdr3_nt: TGTGCCACCCTTCCGGGACTAGCAAGCCATGAGCAGTTCTTC
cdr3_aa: CATLPGLASHEQFF

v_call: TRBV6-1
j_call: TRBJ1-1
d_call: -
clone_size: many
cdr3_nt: TGTGCCAACCCTAAACCCAGTTCGCTGAACACTGAAGCTTTCTTT
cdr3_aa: CANPKPSSLNTEAFF

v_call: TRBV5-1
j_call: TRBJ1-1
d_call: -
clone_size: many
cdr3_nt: TGCGCCAGCAGCTTCAGGACAGACACTGAAGCTTTCTTT
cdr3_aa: CASSFRTDTEAFF

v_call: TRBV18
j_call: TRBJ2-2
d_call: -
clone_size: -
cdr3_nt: TGTGCCAGCTCACCCAAAACCGGGGAGCTGTTTTTT
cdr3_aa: CASSPKTGELFF

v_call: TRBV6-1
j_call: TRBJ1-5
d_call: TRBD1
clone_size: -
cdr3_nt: TGTGCCAGCGGCGCTGCGGAGGGACAGTATAGCAATCAGCCCCAGCATTTT
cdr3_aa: CASGAAEGQYSNQPQHF

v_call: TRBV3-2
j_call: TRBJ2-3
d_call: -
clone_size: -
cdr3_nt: TGTGCCAGCAGCCAGGACAGCGATAGTAGCACAGATACGCAGTATTTT
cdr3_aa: CASSQDSDSSTDTQYF

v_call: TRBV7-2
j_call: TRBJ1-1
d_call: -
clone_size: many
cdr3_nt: TGTGCCAGCAGCCCAGCGGAGCACACTGAAGCTTTCTTT
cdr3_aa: CASSPAEHTEAFF

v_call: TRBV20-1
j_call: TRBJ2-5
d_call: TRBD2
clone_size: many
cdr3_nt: TGCAGTGCTAGGGCACTAGCGGGGGAACAGACCCAGTACTTC
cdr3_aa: CSARALAGEQTQYF

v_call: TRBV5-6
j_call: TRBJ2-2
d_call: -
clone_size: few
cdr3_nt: TGTGCCAGCAGCACCGGAGGGGGGGCCGGCGGGGAGCTGTTTTTT
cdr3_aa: CASSTGGGAGGELFF

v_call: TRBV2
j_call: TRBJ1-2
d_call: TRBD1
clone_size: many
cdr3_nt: TGTGCCAGCAGTGATTCCGACAGGGGGGTCTATGGCTACACCTTC
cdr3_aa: CASSDSDRGVYGYTF

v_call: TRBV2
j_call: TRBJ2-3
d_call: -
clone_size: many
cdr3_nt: TGTGCCAGCAGTGATCGGGCTAGGAGGCGAGAGTATTTT
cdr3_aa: CASSDRARRREYF

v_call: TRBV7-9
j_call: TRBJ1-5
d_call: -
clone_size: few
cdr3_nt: TGTGCCAGCGGGGGTAGCAATCAGCCCCAGCATTTT
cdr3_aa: CASGGSNQPQHF

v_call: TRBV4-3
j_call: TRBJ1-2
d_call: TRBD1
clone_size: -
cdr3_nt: TGCGCCAGCAGCCAAGATCAGGCCAGGGGGCGCATTAACTATGGCTACACCTTC
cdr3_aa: CASSQDQARGRINYGYTF